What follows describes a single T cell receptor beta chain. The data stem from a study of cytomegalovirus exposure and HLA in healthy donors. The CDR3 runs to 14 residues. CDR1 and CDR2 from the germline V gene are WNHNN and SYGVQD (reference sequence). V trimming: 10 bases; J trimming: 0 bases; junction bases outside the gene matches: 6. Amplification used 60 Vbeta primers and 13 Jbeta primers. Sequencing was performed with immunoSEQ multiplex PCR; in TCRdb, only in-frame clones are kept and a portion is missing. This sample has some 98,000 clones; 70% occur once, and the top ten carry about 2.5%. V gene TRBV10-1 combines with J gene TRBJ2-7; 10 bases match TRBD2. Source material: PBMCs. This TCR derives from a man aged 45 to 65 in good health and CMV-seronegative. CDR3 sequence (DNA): TGCGCCACCGCCCCTAGCGGGAGCTCCTACGAGCAGTACTTC. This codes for CATAPSGSSYEQYF.